This T cell receptor (beta chain) was retrieved from a study of glioma-infiltrating T cells after dendritic cell vaccination. Study context: Patients received three intradermal dendritic cell vaccine injections at biweekly intervals.

Clones were read by immunoSEQ multiplex PCR, and TCRdb kept only the in-frame ones, dropping some. The data contain fewer than 50,000 clones, approximately 82% of them singletons. Looked up from germline, CDR1 is SGHRS and CDR2 is YFSETQ. After removal of 0 bases from V and 5 bases from J, the junction contained 3 bases not matched to a gene. The CDR3 is 16 amino acids. The clonotype was recovered from a human donor with glioblastoma. The rearrangement links TRBV5-1 to TRBJ2-2; 11 bases are a match to TRBD1. This specimen was blood, taken before dendritic cell vaccination. CDR3 nucleotide sequence: TGCGCCAGCAGCTTGGCCGGGACAGGGGGGACCGGGGAGCTGTTTTTT. The encoded protein is CASSLAGTGGTGELFF. The full variable domain, its missing parts supplied by reference TRBV5-1 and TRBJ2-2, is KAGVTQTPRYLIKTRGQQVTLSCSPISGHRSVSWYQQTPGQGLQFLFEYFSETQRNKGNFPGRFSGRQFSNSRSEMNVSTLELGDSALYLCASSLAGTGGTGELFFGEGSRLTVL.